The present entry profiles one T cell receptor beta chain with its context. As originally analysed: Amplification with reference gene primers provided the estimates of nucleated cell counts. Repertoires were generated with immunoSEQ multiplex PCR, while TCRdb's copy carries only in-frame clones and drops some. V, J and clone size reflect that table, while D and trimming were determined from the DNA. The sample records 450,000 or so clones, approximately 90% being singletons. The sample belongs to a study of blood T cell repertoires in COVID-19. The CDR3 has 14 residues. Deletions cut 3 bases from V and 3 bases from J, with 11 bases between. Germline V gene lookup returns CDR1 SEHNR and CDR2 FQNEAQ (reference sequence).

The TCR originated in a man between 18 and 35 years old with COVID-19, enrolled during active disease. The chain combines TRBV7-9 with TRBJ1-1; unclear D gene. The sample taken for sequencing was peripheral blood. In DNA form, the CDR3 reads TGTGCCAGCAGCTTCCCGAGGAGAGACACTGAAGCTTTCTTT. Translation: CASSFPRRDTEAFF.